The 23 T cell receptor beta chains below were found in one sample sequenced in a study of Graves' ophthalmopathy and Graves' hyperthyroidism. RNA transcripts were the template, and TCR beta CDR3 regions were amplified from them. RT-PCR with HTBI primers came first, then second-round multiplex PCR. TCRdb analysed the multiplex PCR reads with MiXCR anew, one entry per CDR3 protein. The repertoire holds about 160,000 distinct CDR3 sequences, with 35% to 45% as singletons. Source material: peripheral blood. These receptors all stem from a man aged 25 to 40 with Graves' ophthalmopathy.

The table lists this clonotype with a count of one. V gene TRBV6-1 combines with J gene TRBJ1-1; D is unresolved. CDR3 size: 11 residues. From germline, CDR1 is MNHNS and CDR2 SASEGT. V lost 5 bases and J 7 bases, leaving 8 bases between the germline ends. Written as DNA, the CDR3 is TGTGCCAGCAGTCTCAGCAGTGAAGCTTTCTTT. Translated: CASSLSSEAFF.

The chain recombines TRBV6-5 with TRBJ1-6, with no clear D. The CDR3 length is 15 residues. V was cut by 1 base and J by 10 bases, with 14 bases left in between. CDR1 and CDR2 from the germline V gene are MNHEY and SVGAGI. The CDR3 DNA sequence: TGTGCCAGCAGTTACTATCCAGAAATGGACTCACCCCTCCACTTT. This codes for CASSYYPEMDSPLHF.

This clonotype appeared many times. The rearrangement uses TRBV7-2 and TRBJ2-5; D possibly corresponds to TRBD1 (6 bases). The CDR3 covers 15 residues. CDR1 is SGHTA, CDR2 FQGNSA, per germline. Trimming shortened V by 7 bases and J by 7 bases, and 22 bases separated the two germline ends. In nucleotides, the CDR3 is TGTGCCAGCAACTCGCCACAGGGACCCTCTTGGACCCAGTACTTC. It encodes CASNSPQGPSWTQYF.

This clonotype came up a few times. This rearrangement joins TRBV11-2 to TRBJ2-7; 7 positions agree with TRBD2. Looked up from germline, CDR1 is SGHAT and CDR2 is FQNNGV. With 5 bases clipped from V and 2 bases from J, the junction kept 9 bases outside the gene matches. This CDR3 spans 15 amino acids. The CDR3 protein is CASSTPLADPYEQYF. CDR3 in DNA: TGTGCCAGCAGCACGCCCCTAGCGGACCCCTACGAGCAGTACTTC.

This clonotype was counted many times. The chain joins TRBV20-1 to TRBJ1-1; no clear D gene. Trimming pared 0 bases from V and 0 bases from J, leaving 5 bases between. CDR1 and CDR2 from the germline V gene are DFQATT and SNEGSKA (reference sequence). This CDR3 comprises 13 residues. CDR3 bases: TGCAGTGCTAGAGATGACATGAACACTGAAGCTTTCTTT. This encodes CSARDDMNTEAFF.

This clonotype occurred many times. The chain has TRBV20-1 and TRBJ2-7; 9 bases agree with TRBD1. The CDR3 has 13 amino acids. In germline, CDR1 is DFQATT, CDR2 SNEGSKA (reference sequence). The ends lost 6 bases at V and 6 bases at J; junction bases unmatched: 9. The CDR3 is CSAEGQGKGEQYF. The CDR3 nucleotides are TGCAGTGCCGAGGGACAGGGAAAGGGCGAGCAGTACTTC.

The chain combines TRBV6-2 or TRBV6-3 with TRBJ1-1, with 9 bases lining up with TRBD1. The CDR3 runs 19 residues. Germline lookup yields CDR1 MNHEY and CDR2 SVGEGT. V was clipped by 7 bases and J by 2 bases; unmatched bases: 20. The CDR3 loop is CASTRTGELRGASNTEAFF. Written as DNA, the CDR3 is TGTGCCAGCACCAGGACAGGGGAATTGCGTGGTGCTAGTAACACTGAAGCTTTCTTT.

The count of this clonotype is one. The V gene is TRBV6-2 or TRBV6-3, the J gene TRBJ1-1, with D uncertain. The V and J ends lost 7 bases and 0 bases respectively, with 12 bases between them. The germline V gene encodes CDR1 MNHEY and CDR2 SVGEGT. The CDR3 extends over 14 amino acids. CDR3 protein: CASTKATVNTEAFF. DNA of the CDR3: TGTGCCAGCACAAAGGCAACAGTGAACACTGAAGCTTTCTTT.

This clonotype was recorded many times. V is TRBV12-3 or TRBV12-4 and J is TRBJ1-2; TRBD1 is a possible D gene (6 bases). V dropped 7 bases and J dropped 8 bases, with 17 bases sitting between them. The CDR3 spans 13 residues. CDR3 DNA sequence: TGTGCCAGCACCGGCCGGGGGGCGGAAGGCTACACCTTC. It encodes CASTGRGAEGYTF.

This chain's CDR3 is CSARHQWGTSAYEQYF. Here the CDR3 DNA reads TGCAGTGCTAGACATCAGTGGGGGACTAGCGCATACGAGCAGTACTTC. The rearrangement joins TRBV20-1 to TRBJ2-7, with 10 bases fitting TRBD2. CDR3 length: 16 amino acids. Looked up from germline, CDR1 is DFQATT and CDR2 is SNEGSKA (reference sequence). V lost 2 bases to trimming and J lost 4 bases; unmatched junction nucleotides: 11.

This clonotype was seen many times. This chain connects TRBV20-1 to TRBJ2-7; D is unresolved. Looked up from germline, CDR1 is DFQATT and CDR2 is SNEGSKA (reference sequence). This CDR3 comprises 14 residues. Trimming removed 1 base from V and 4 bases from J, with 14 bases in between. CDR3 nucleotides: TGCAGTGCTAGAGTGTCTGGCTTGAAATACGAGCAGTACTTC. It encodes CSARVSGLKYEQYF.

Many counts were recorded for this clonotype. This chain connects TRBV6-2 or TRBV6-3 to TRBJ2-4; 13 bases agree with TRBD2. The length of the CDR3 is 21 residues. Germline CDR1 reads MNHEY; CDR2 reads SVGEGT. V lost 0 bases and J lost 0; bases outside the gene matches: 11. CDR3 DNA: TGTGCCAGCAGTTACTCGAATGGACTAGCGGGAGCCCCCGGAGCCAAAAACATTCAGTACTTC. Residues: CASSYSNGLAGAPGAKNIQYF.

This chain connects TRBV11-1 to TRBJ1-1, with D hard to call. This CDR3 is 16 amino acids long. CDR1 is SGHAT and CDR2 is FQDESV in the germline V gene (reference sequence). Trimming took 5 bases from V and 4 from J, leaving 20 bases between them. The CDR3 nucleotides read TGTGCCAGCAGCAGGTCCACCAGCGTTGAAACCACTGAAGCTTTCTTT. Encoded protein: CASSRSTSVETTEAFF. The full variable domain, rest sourced from reference TRBV11-1 and TRBJ1-1, is EAEVAQSPRYKITEKSQAVAFWCDPISGHATLYWYRQILGQGPELLVQFQDESVVDDSQLPKDRFSAERLKGVDSTLKIQPAELGDSAMYLCASSRSTSVETTEAFFGQGTRLTVV.

The table lists this clonotype with many counts. V gene TRBV4-1 combines with J gene TRBJ1-3, with a tentative D call TRBD1 (5 bases). The CDR3 runs 15 residues. CDR1 is MGHRA, CDR2 YSYEKL, per germline. V lost 0 bases and J 4 bases, leaving 10 bases between the germline ends. Here the CDR3 DNA reads TGCGCCAGCAGCCAAGACGGAGGGGTCGGAAACACCATATATTTT. Translating gives CASSQDGGVGNTIYF.

The table lists this clonotype with many counts. This sequence joins TRBV12-3 or TRBV12-4 and TRBJ1-1; unclear D gene. This CDR3 is 14 amino acids long. V lost 4 bases and J 0 bases, leaving 9 bases between the germline ends. CDR3 sequence reads: CASSSRNMNTEAFF. CDR3 nucleotide sequence: TGTGCCAGCAGTTCTCGCAACATGAACACTGAAGCTTTCTTT.

This clonotype appeared many times. The chain is built from TRBV12-3 or TRBV12-4 and TRBJ2-7; D gene unclear. Deletions cut 5 bases from V and 2 bases from J, with 7 bases between. The CDR3 covers 12 residues. CDR3 nucleotides: TGTGCCAGCAGTGTGGGGACCTACGAGCAGTACTTC. Its translation: CASSVGTYEQYF.

The rearrangement uses TRBV7-8 and TRBJ2-7; D might be TRBD1 or TRBD2, each matching 6 bases. This CDR3 has 17 residues. V was trimmed by 5 bases and J by 0 bases, leaving 20 bases between them. Looked up from germline, CDR1 is SGHVS and CDR2 is FQNEAQ. Here the CDR3 reads CASSPVGWGATSYEQYF. The DNA of the CDR3 is TGTGCCAGCAGCCCCGTCGGGTGGGGGGCTACCTCCTACGAGCAGTACTTC.

Ten or more counts support this clonotype. The genes are TRBV4-1 and TRBJ1-2; D is unclear. The CDR3 loop spans 16 amino acids. Germline V CDR1 and CDR2: MGHRA, YSYEKL. The V and J ends lost 2 bases and 4 bases respectively, with 17 bases between them. The CDR3 region has the DNA TGCGCCAGCAGCCAACCACTTGCGGGCCCCGGCTATGGCTACACCTTC. The encoded protein is CASSQPLAGPGYGYTF.

This clonotype was counted many times. This rearrangement joins TRBV7-2 to TRBJ1-6; D unclear. The V end lost 1 base, the J end lost 8 bases, and 9 bases lay between the germline ends. This CDR3 comprises 14 residues. Germline-derived CDR1 and CDR2 are SGHTA and FQGNSA. In DNA, the CDR3 is TGTGCCAGCAGCTTAGGGGGAGGGTATTCACCCCTCCACTTT. Amino acid sequence: CASSLGGGYSPLHF.

The chain uses TRBV15 and TRBJ2-1, with 12 bases that match TRBD2. In germline, CDR1 is LNHNV, CDR2 YYDKDF (reference sequence). CDR3 length equals 16 residues. V lost 5 bases to trimming and J lost 7 bases; unmatched junction nucleotides: 9. CDR3 DNA sequence: TGTGCCACCAGCCCCCGGACTAGCGGGACAAAGAATGAGCAGTTCTTC. This encodes CATSPRTSGTKNEQFF.

This clonotype occurred many times. This CDR3 is CASSYQGWWGYEQYF. Here the CDR3 DNA reads TGTGCCAGCAGTTACCAAGGGTGGTGGGGCTACGAGCAGTACTTC. This chain uses TRBV6-5 with TRBJ2-7; D is ambiguous. This CDR3 has 15 residues. V was trimmed by 2 bases and J by 3 bases, leaving 14 bases between them. Germline-derived CDR1 and CDR2 are MNHEY and SVGAGI.

The sample holds one count of this clonotype. The V and J genes are TRBV7-8 and TRBJ2-5, with D unresolved. CDR3 size: 12 residues. CDR1 is SGHVS and CDR2 is FQNEAQ in the germline V gene. V lost 5 bases and J lost 5, with 9 bases in between. CDR3 residues: CASSRIKETQYF. In DNA form, the CDR3 reads TGTGCCAGCAGCCGTATAAAGGAGACCCAGTACTTC.

Only one count was recorded for this clonotype. The rearrangement joins TRBV7-2 to TRBJ1-1; D is possibly TRBD1 (5 bases). The V end lost 2 bases, the J end lost 1 base, and 8 bases lay between the germline ends. Looked up from germline, CDR1 is SGHTA and CDR2 is FQGNSA. The CDR3 length is 14 residues. CDR3 protein: CASSLNRKNTEAFF. CDR3 DNA: TGTGCCAGCAGCTTAAACAGGAAGAACACTGAAGCTTTCTTT.